This TCR beta chain is from a study of shared clonotypes between healthy human individuals. Study results and caveats: Collection of samples was limited to blood; tissue repertoires likely differ. Estimated richness values were generally larger in naive subsets than in memory subsets. Generation of non-shared clonotypes was less probable than generation of clonotypes shared by all four donors.

The data were produced by immunoSEQ multiplex PCR, yet TCRdb's version contains in-frame clones alone and is incomplete. The sample consists of 1 million to 1.2 million clones, roughly 80% of them appearing once. About this clone: Its antigen is unknown. This same CDR3 is encoded by further DNA sequences in the sample.

Donation came from healthy HIV-negative adults that had no recent acute infections or vaccinations. The CDR3 spans 14 residues. V lost 3 bases and J lost 2, with 11 bases in between. The germline CDR1 and CDR2 sequences are KGHSH and LQKENI. The sequence derives from a man aged 18 to 35 in good health. Some clones in this sample may be carry-over from other donors' samples. The chain couples TRBV18 to TRBJ2-7; TRBD1 is a possible D gene (6 bases). The sequenced sample consisted of memory CD4+ T cells from PBMCs. Subset described: CD45RA-negative fraction. The CDR3 sequence is CASSPTGTPYEQYF. Here the CDR3 DNA reads TGTGCCAGCTCACCTACTGGGACACCCTACGAGCAGTACTTC.